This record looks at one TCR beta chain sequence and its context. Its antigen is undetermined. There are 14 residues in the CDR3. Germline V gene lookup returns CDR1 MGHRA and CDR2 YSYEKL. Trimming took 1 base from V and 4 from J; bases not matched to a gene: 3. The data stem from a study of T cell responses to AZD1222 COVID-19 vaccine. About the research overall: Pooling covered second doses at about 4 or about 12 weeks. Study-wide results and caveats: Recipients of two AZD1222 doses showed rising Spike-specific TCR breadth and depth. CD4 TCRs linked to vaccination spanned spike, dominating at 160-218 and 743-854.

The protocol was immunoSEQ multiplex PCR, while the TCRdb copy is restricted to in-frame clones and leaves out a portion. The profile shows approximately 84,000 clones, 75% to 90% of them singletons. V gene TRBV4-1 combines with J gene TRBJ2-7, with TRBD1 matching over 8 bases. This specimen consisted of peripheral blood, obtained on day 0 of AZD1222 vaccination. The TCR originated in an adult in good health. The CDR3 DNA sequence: TGCGCCAGCAGCCAAGGGACAGGGAATTACGAGCAGTACTTC. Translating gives CASSQGTGNYEQYF.